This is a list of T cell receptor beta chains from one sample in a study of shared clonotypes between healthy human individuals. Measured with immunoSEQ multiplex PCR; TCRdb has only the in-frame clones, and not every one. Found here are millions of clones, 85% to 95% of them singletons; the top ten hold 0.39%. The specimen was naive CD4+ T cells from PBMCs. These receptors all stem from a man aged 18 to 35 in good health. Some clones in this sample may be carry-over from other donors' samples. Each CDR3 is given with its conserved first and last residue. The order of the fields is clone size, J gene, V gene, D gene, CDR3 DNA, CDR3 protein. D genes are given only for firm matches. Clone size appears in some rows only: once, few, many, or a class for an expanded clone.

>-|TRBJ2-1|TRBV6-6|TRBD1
TGTGCCAGCAGTTACAGCTCCGGGACAGGTTACAATGAGCAGTTCTTC
CASSYSSGTGYNEQFF
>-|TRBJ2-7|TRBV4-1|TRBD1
TGCGCCAGCAGCCACGGGACAGGGACCAGCTCCTACGAGCAGTACTTC
CASSHGTGTSSYEQYF
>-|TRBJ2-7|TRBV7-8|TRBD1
TGTGCCAGCAGCTTAGCGGGACAGGGTTCTCACGAGCAGTACTTC
CASSLAGQGSHEQYF
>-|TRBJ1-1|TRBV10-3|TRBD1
TGTGCCATCAGCGCTGCGGACAGGGGCTCCACTGAAGCTTTCTTT
CAISAADRGSTEAFF
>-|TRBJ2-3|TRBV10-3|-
TGTGCCATCAGCCCGACAGGTTCAACAGATACGCAGTATTTT
CAISPTGSTDTQYF
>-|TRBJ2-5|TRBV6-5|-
TGTGCCAGCAGTTACGTCGGGGGAGAGACCCAGTACTTC
CASSYVGGETQYF
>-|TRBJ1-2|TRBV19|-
TGTGCCAGTAGGCCGGGGCATACCTATGGCTACACCTTC
CASRPGHTYGYTF
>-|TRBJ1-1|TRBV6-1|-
TGTGCCAGCAGTGAAGCGGCGGCGGACACTGAAGCTTTCTTT
CASSEAAADTEAFF
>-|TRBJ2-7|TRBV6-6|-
TGTGCCAGCAGTCTCGGTGTAGCGCGGTACGAGCAGTACTTC
CASSLGVARYEQYF
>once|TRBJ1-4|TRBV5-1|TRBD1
TGCGCCAGCAGCCCCGGTCGGTGGGACAGCGTTAATGAAAAACTGTTTTTT
CASSPGRWDSVNEKLFF
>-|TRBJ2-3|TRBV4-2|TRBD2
TGTGCCAGCAGCCAAGTCGTACTAGCGGGAGACCACACAGATACGCAGTATTTT
CASSQVVLAGDHTDTQYF
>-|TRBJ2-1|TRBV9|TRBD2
TGTGCCAGCAGCGCACCTAGCGGGGGCTACAATGAGCAGTTCTTC
CASSAPSGGYNEQFF
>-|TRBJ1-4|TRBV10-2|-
TGCGCCAGCAGGGGGACCTTGGGGAGGCTTGGTGAAAAACTGTTTTTT
CASRGTLGRLGEKLFF
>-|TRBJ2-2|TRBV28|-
TGTGCCAGCAGTTTTCATGCCTCTAGGAACACCGGGGAGCTGTTTTTT
CASSFHASRNTGELFF
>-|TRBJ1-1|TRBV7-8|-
TGTGCCAGCAGCTCGGGGTTGAGAAACACTGAAGCTTTCTTT
CASSSGLRNTEAFF
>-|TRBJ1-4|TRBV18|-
TGTGCCAGCTCACCACAGGACCTGAGTTACTCAACTAATGAAAAACTGTTTTTT
CASSPQDLSYSTNEKLFF
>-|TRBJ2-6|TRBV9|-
TGTGCCAGCAGCCTCTGGGGGAGCTCTGGGGCCAACGTCCTGACTTTC
CASSLWGSSGANVLTF
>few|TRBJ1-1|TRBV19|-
TGTGCCAGTATGTGGGAAGAGACTGAAGCTTTCTTT
CASMWEETEAFF
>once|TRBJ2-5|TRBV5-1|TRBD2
TGCGCCAGCAGCAGGGGACTAGCGGGAGAGACCCAGTACTTC
CASSRGLAGETQYF
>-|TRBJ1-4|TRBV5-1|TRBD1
TGCGCCAGAACCCGGGACAGGTTAGCCATGCCTTTT
CARTRDRLAMPF
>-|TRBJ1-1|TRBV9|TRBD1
TGTGCCAGCAGCCCAAGGACAGGAAACACTGAAGCTTTCTTT
CASSPRTGNTEAFF
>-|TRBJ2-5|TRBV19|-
TGTGCCAGTAGCCCTAGCGCGGAGACCCAGTACTTC
CASSPSAETQYF
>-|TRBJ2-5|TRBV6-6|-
TGTGCCAGCGACACCCTTGGGTGGGGGACGGGGACCCAGTACTTC
CASDTLGWGTGTQYF
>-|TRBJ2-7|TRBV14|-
TGTGCCAGCAGCCAAGTCGTGGTTGTGGAGCAGTACTTC
CASSQVVVVEQYF
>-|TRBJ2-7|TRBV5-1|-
TGCGCCAGCAGCCAATATCGACTAGACCACTACGAGCAGTACTTC
CASSQYRLDHYEQYF
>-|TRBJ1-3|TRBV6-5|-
TGTGCCAGCAGTTACTCACGTCCTTGGCTTGGAAACACCATATATTTT
CASSYSRPWLGNTIYF
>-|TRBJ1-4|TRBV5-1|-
TGCGCCAGCAGCTTGTGGTACGGAGAGGGGGAAAAACTGTTTTTT
CASSLWYGEGEKLFF
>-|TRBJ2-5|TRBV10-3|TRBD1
TGTGCCACACAGGGGCGGGAGACCCAGTACTTC
CATQGRETQYF